This T cell receptor (beta chain) stems from a study of blood T cells in healthy people across ages. The ends were cut back, 5 bases at V and 3 bases at J, with 10 bases in the middle. This CDR3 comprises 14 residues. Germline loops: CDR1 SGHAT, CDR2 FQNNGV. The authors ran a second PCR of roughly 6 to 11 cycles using a sample-barcoded 5' primer and a J-beta primer mix. TCRdb reprocessed the 5' RACE reads via MiXCR and lists one record per CDR3 protein. The table has around 520,000 distinct CDR3 sequences, about 26% seen once. These data were also reused for a study on T cells of mothers and their children.

The specimen sequenced was blood. This TCR was sampled from a boy aged 2 to 9 in good health. The rearrangement links TRBV11-2 to TRBJ1-4; possible D gene TRBD1, 6 bases. CDR3: CASSHRASNEKLFF. CDR3 in DNA: TGTGCCAGCAGCCACAGGGCGTCTAATGAAAAACTGTTTTTT.